This section outlines one T cell receptor (beta chain) sequence together with its context. This entry belongs to a study of blood T cell repertoires in COVID-19. TCRdb keeps only in-frame clones here, not all; method: immunoSEQ multiplex PCR. The sample lists fewer than 200,000 clones, around 79% occurring once. CDR3 size: 13 residues. Trimming stripped 6 bases from V and 3 bases from J, with 11 bases between. This TCR was recovered from a woman between 65 and 79 years old with acute or convalescent COVID-19. What was sequenced was peripheral blood. The chain employs TRBV12-3 or TRBV12-4 and TRBJ1-2; D possibly corresponds to TRBD1 (5 bases). The CDR3, as DNA: TGTGCCAGCAGCTGGGGGGAAGACTATGGCTACACCTTC. It is translated as CASSWGEDYGYTF.